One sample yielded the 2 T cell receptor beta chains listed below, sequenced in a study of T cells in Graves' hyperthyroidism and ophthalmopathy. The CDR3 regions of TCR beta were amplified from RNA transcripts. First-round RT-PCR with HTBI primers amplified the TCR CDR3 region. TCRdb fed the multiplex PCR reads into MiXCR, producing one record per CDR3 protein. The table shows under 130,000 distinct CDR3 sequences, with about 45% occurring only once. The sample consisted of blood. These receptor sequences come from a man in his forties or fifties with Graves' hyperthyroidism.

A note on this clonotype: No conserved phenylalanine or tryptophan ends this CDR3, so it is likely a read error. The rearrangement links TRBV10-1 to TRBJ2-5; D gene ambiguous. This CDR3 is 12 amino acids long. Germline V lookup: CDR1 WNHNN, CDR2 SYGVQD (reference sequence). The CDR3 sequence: CASSPNQGTQYI. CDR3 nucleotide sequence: TGCGCCAGCAGTCCGAACCAAGGGACCCAGTACATC.

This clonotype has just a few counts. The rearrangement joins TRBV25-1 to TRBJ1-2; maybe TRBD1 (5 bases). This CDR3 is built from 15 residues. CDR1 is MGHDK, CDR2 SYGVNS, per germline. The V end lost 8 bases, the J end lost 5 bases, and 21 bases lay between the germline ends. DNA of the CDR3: TGTGCCAGCTCACGACAGAGTCAGGAACTATATGGCTACACCTTC. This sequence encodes CASSRQSQELYGYTF.